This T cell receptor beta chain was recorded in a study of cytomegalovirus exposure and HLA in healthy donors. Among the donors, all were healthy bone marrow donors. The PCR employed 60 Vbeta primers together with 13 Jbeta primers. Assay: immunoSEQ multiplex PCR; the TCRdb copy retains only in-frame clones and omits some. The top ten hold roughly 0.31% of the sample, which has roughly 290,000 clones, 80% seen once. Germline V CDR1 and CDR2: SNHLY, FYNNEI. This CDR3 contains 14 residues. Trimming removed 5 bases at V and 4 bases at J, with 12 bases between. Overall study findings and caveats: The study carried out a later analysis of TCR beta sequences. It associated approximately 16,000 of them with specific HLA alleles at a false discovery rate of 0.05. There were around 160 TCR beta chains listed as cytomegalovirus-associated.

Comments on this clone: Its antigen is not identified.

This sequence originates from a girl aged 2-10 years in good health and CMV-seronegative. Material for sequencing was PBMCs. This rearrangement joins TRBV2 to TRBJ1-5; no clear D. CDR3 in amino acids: CASSTLTENQPQHF. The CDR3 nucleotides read TGTGCCAGCAGTACCTTGACGGAGAATCAGCCCCAGCATTTT.